This TCR beta chain stems from a study of shared clonotypes between healthy human individuals. Overall study findings and caveats: The researchers took only blood, and tissue repertoires probably look different. With four donors compared, around 5.4% of naive CD4 clonotypes were shared.

Genomic DNA per cell subset filled all wells of several immunoSEQ plates. Generated by immunoSEQ multiplex PCR, the TCRdb table keeps only in-frame clones and is missing some. In the table there are about 230,000 clones, over 50% of which are singletons. V lost 0 bases and J 6 bases, leaving 12 bases between the germline ends. CDR1 and CDR2 from the germline V gene are MNHEY and SMNVEV (reference sequence). There are 15 residues in the CDR3. Turning to this clone: Its antigen remains unknown.

The sequencing input was memory CD4+ T cells sorted from blood. Subset in this sample: CD45RA-negative fraction. This clonotype was sampled from a man aged 30-40 years in good health. The rearrangement joins TRBV27 to TRBJ2-1; TRBD2 is a possible D gene (5 bases). For the CDR3, the DNA is TGTGCCAGCAGTTTATCCACGGGATGGGGCAATGAGCAGTTCTTC. Translating it yields CASSLSTGWGNEQFF.